This T cell receptor (beta chain) was sequenced during a study of T cell repertoires in cytomegalovirus infection. Study summary: Signatures in public TCR beta sequences pointed to both CMV infection and matching HLA type. The study's findings and limits: Predominance within the ex vivo response was attributable to HLA-C-restricted CMV-specific TCR beta clonotypes.

Remarks on this clonotype: The antigen is unknown.

TCRdb processed the reads anew with MiXCR; each CDR3 protein has one entry. This sample has about 260,000 distinct CDR3 sequences, with approximately 14% found just once. Per the germline V gene, CDR1 is LNHNV and CDR2 is YYDKDF (reference sequence). This CDR3 comprises 18 residues. V lost 0 bases, J lost 6 bases, and 10 bases stayed unmatched. Sequenced material: PBMCs. This TCR was sampled from a human donor in good health (CMV status not recorded). Some clones in this sample may be carry-over from other donors' samples. V gene TRBV15 combines with J gene TRBJ2-3; 12 nucleotides align to TRBD2. The CDR3 protein is CATSRDSRLAGVADTQYF. For the CDR3, the DNA is TGTGCCACCAGCAGAGATTCAAGACTAGCGGGAGTGGCGGATACGCAGTATTTT.